This T cell receptor beta chain is drawn from a study of blood T cells in healthy people across ages. General study results and limits: When one million T cells were used, diversity estimates were thought to be underestimates.

Donors were healthy Caucasian individuals from Russia aged about 6 to 95. With regard to this clonotype: No antigen is known for it.

The CDR3 length is 14 residues. Looked up from germline, CDR1 is MNHEY and CDR2 is SMNVEV (reference sequence). Trimming took off 8 bases at V and 7 bases at J, with 18 bases between the two ends. It was with a sample-barcoded 5' primer and a J-beta primer mix that a second PCR of roughly 6 to 11 cycles was run. Sequencing yielded, for each sample, at least 3 million paired-end reads carrying CDR3. One entry per CDR3 protein results from TCRdb running MiXCR on the 5' RACE reads. The sample holds hundreds of thousands of distinct CDR3 sequences, 40% to 50% seen once. This sequence was found in a man between 60 and 75 years old in good health. What was sequenced was blood. This chain joins TRBV27 and TRBJ2-1; D is unclear. CDR3 in amino acids: CASGWPLKRNEQFF. For the CDR3, the DNA is TGTGCCAGCGGGTGGCCCCTGAAACGGAATGAGCAGTTCTTC.